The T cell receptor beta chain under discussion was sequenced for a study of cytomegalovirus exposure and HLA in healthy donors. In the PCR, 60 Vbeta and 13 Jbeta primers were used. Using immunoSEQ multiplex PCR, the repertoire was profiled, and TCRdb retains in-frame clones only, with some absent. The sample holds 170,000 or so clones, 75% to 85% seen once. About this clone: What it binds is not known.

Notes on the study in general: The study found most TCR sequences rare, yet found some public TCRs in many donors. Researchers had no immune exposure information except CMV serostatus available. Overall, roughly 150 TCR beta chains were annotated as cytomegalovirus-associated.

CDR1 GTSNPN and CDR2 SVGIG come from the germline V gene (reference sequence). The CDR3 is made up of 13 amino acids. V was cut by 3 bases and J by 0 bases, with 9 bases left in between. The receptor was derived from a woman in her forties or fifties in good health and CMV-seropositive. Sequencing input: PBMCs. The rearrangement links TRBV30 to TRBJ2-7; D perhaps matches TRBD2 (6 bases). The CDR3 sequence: CAWSHGSSYEQYF. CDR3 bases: TGTGCCTGGAGCCACGGGAGCTCCTACGAGCAGTACTTC.